These 27 T cell receptor beta chains came from one sample sequenced in a study of early T cells in non-severe SARS-CoV-2 infection. TCRdb reanalysed the 5' RACE reads using MiXCR and keeps one entry per CDR3 protein. Of 80,000 to 95,000 distinct CDR3 sequences in the sample, 11% to 15% were seen once. The source material was whole blood. The receptors shown here come from an adult who was a healthcare worker with PCR-confirmed SARS-CoV-2 infection or an uninfected control (not recorded which).

This clonotype has ten or more counts. The rearrangement uses TRBV29-1 and TRBJ1-3; D gene uncertain. V was cut by 5 bases and J by 3 bases, with 11 bases left in between. This CDR3 is 13 amino acids long. Germline CDR1 and CDR2: SQVTM and ANQGSEA. The chain's CDR3 is CSVQPAGGNTIYF. CDR3 in DNA: TGCAGCGTTCAGCCCGCCGGTGGAAACACCATATATTTT.

This clonotype was seen more than once but under ten times. The gene calls are TRBV20-1 and TRBJ1-5; a possible D gene is TRBD1 (5 bases). This CDR3 is built from 13 residues. Germline loops: CDR1 DFQATT, CDR2 SNEGSKA (reference sequence). V lost 0 bases and J lost 5, with 8 bases in between. The chain's CDR3 is CSAREGHYQPQHF. CDR3 nucleotide sequence: TGCAGTGCTAGAGAGGGGCATTATCAGCCCCAGCATTTT.

The rearrangement uses TRBV24-1 and TRBJ2-3; D is possibly TRBD1 or TRBD2 (5 bases each). The CDR3 is 16 amino acids. From germline, CDR1 is KGHDR and CDR2 SFDVKD. Deletions cut 6 bases from V and 0 bases from J, with 15 bases between. The CDR3 region is CATSSPGPLSTDTQYF. As DNA, the CDR3 is TGTGCCACCAGTAGCCCGGGACCCCTTAGCACAGATACGCAGTATTTT.

This chain uses TRBV7-2 with TRBJ2-3, with D unclear. CDR3 length: 13 residues. The V gene lost 1 base and the J gene lost 7 bases, with 9 bases spanning the gap. Germline values: CDR1 SGHTA, CDR2 FQGNSA. The CDR3 DNA follows: TGTGCCAGCAGCTTAGAAGCGAGGCATACGCAGTATTTT. It encodes CASSLEARHTQYF. The full variable domain, in which reference TRBV7-2 and TRBJ2-3 provide the parts outside the CDR3, is GAGVSQSPSNKVTEKGKDVELRCDPISGHTALYWYRQSLGQGLEFLIYFQGNSAPDKSGLPSDRFSAERTGGSVSTLTIQRTQQEDSAVYLCASSLEARHTQYFGPGTRLTVL.

This clonotype appeared a few times. The chain employs TRBV28 and TRBJ1-1; D is ambiguous. The CDR3 extends over 14 amino acids. The germline V gene has CDR1 MDHEN and CDR2 SYDVKM. V was shortened by 2 bases and J by 6 bases, with 13 bases between the two germline ends. The CDR3 DNA reads TGTGCCAGCAGTTTACTAGGAGGACTAGCTGAAGCTTTCTTT. Translated, it gives CASSLLGGLAEAFF.

As to this clonotype: The junction shows a germline mismatch at one end, possibly a read error. This chain uses TRBV2 with TRBJ2-5; D is undetermined. The CDR3 has 12 amino acids. From germline, CDR1 is SNHLY and CDR2 FYNNEI. CDR3 in amino acids: CASSGTQETQHF. The CDR3 bases are TGTGCCAGCAGTGGTACGCAAGAGACCCAGCACTTC.

This clonotype was picked up a small number of times. The chain recombines TRBV2 with TRBJ2-2; TRBD2 is a possible D gene (6 bases). Germline values: CDR1 SNHLY, CDR2 FYNNEI. The CDR3 covers 14 residues. Trimming pared 7 bases from V and 3 bases from J, leaving 12 bases between. DNA for the CDR3: TGTGCCAGCACACCACTAGCCGACACCGGGGAGCTGTTTTTT. Translated, it gives CASTPLADTGELFF.

This clonotype showed up just a few times. The gene calls are TRBV12-3 or TRBV12-4 and TRBJ2-3, with D possibly matching TRBD2 (5 bases). Trimming left V 3 bases short and J 3 bases short, with 7 bases between. This CDR3 has 13 residues. The CDR3 nucleotides are TGTGCCAGCAGTTTTCGGGGAACAGATACGCAGTATTTT. As protein: CASSFRGTDTQYF.

This clonotype was detected a few times. This rearrangement joins TRBV28 to TRBJ2-7; D possibly corresponds to TRBD2 (5 bases). The V end was cut by 3 bases, the J end by 5 bases, with 11 bases between. CDR1 and CDR2 from the germline V gene are MDHEN and SYDVKM. There are 13 residues in the CDR3. The CDR3: CASSFRLRDEQYF. For the CDR3, the DNA is TGTGCCAGCAGTTTTCGACTGCGGGACGAGCAGTACTTC. Full variable domain (outside the CDR3, taken from reference TRBV28 and TRBJ2-7): DVKVTQSSRYLVKRTGEKVFLECVQDMDHENMFWYRQDPGLGLRLIYFSYDVKMKEKGDIPEGYSVSREKKERFSLILESASTNQTSMYLCASSFRLRDEQYFGPGTRLTVT.

The chain uses TRBV4-2 and TRBJ1-5; D is undetermined. The germline gives CDR1 LGHNA, CDR2 YNFKEQ. The CDR3 totals 13 residues. The V end lost 1 base, the J end lost 1 base, and 2 bases lay between the germline ends. This chain's CDR3 is CASSQVSNQPQHF. For the CDR3, the DNA is TGTGCCAGCAGCCAAGTAAGCAATCAGCCCCAGCATTTT.

This clonotype has a handful of counts. The chain joins TRBV6-4 to TRBJ2-3; D perhaps matches TRBD2 (6 bases). Trimming removed 6 bases at V and 2 bases at J, with 9 bases between. This CDR3 contains 13 residues. The germline CDR1 and CDR2 sequences are MRHNA and SNTAGT. The CDR3 region is CASSRELTDTQYF. DNA of the CDR3: TGTGCCAGCAGCCGGGAGCTCACAGATACGCAGTATTTT.

This clonotype was counted many times. This chain links TRBV7-9 with TRBJ1-3, with a weak D call TRBD1 (6 bases). Trimming shortened V by 4 bases and J by 0 bases, and 10 bases separated the two germline ends. Germline CDR1 SEHNR, CDR2 FQNEAQ (reference sequence). The CDR3 contains 15 residues. In nucleotides, the CDR3 is TGTGCCAGCAGCTCTACAGGGAACTCTGGAAACACCATATATTTT. Translation: CASSSTGNSGNTIYF.

This sequence joins TRBV6-2 or TRBV6-3 and TRBJ1-1, with D unresolved. Germline V gene data show CDR1 as MNHEY and CDR2 as SVGEGT. CDR3 length equals 16 residues. The germline V and J ends were trimmed by 2 bases and 0 bases, with 13 bases remaining between them. CDR3 sequence: CASSYASQLVNTEAFF. CDR3 nucleotides: TGTGCCAGCAGTTACGCTTCACAGCTTGTGAACACTGAAGCTTTCTTT.

This chain uses TRBV29-1 with TRBJ1-1; 8 bases are shared with TRBD1. The CDR3 is made up of 12 amino acids. In germline, CDR1 is SQVTM, CDR2 ANQGSEA. V dropped 7 bases and J dropped 5; count of bases not matched to a gene: 6. CDR3 sequence: CSGEDRGTEAFF. Here the CDR3 DNA reads TGCAGCGGAGAAGACAGGGGAACTGAAGCTTTCTTT. The variable domain in full, completed from reference TRBV29-1 and TRBJ1-1, reads SAVISQKPSRDICQRGTSLTIQCQVDSQVTMMFWYRQQPGQSLTLIATANQGSEATYESGFVIDKFPISRPNLTFSTLTVSNMSPEDSSIYLCSGEDRGTEAFFGQGTRLTVV.

V is TRBV11-3 and J is TRBJ2-1; TRBD1 matches 7 bases. V dropped 3 bases and J dropped 7; count of bases not matched to a gene: 9. Germline V gives CDR1 SGHNT, CDR2 YENEEA. This CDR3 has 15 amino acids. The CDR3 sequence is CASSLISTGENEQFF. The CDR3 DNA is TGTGCCAGCAGCTTGATATCCACAGGGGAGAATGAGCAGTTCTTC.

This chain joins TRBV6-2 or TRBV6-3 and TRBJ1-2; 7 nucleotides agree with TRBD1. Trimming at V came to 2 bases and at J to 4 bases, leaving 10 bases not matched to a gene. The CDR3 is 16 amino acids. Germline CDR1 MNHEY, CDR2 SVGEGT. The CDR3 loop is CASSYTRTGQLYGYTF. CDR3 DNA: TGTGCCAGCAGTTACACCAGGACAGGACAACTCTATGGCTACACCTTC.

V is TRBV29-1 and J is TRBJ2-2, with D perhaps matching TRBD1 or TRBD2 (6 bases each). The V gene's germline CDR1 is SQVTM and CDR2 ANQGSEA. V lost 6 bases and J lost 4, with 12 bases in between. The CDR3 runs to 13 residues. CDR3 region: CSVDPGATGELFF. CDR3 in DNA: TGCAGCGTAGACCCGGGGGCCACCGGGGAGCTGTTTTTT.

This CDR3 is CASRSSQPQHF. DNA of the CDR3: TGTGCCAGCAGGTCAAGTCAGCCCCAGCATTTT. This sequence joins TRBV28 and TRBJ1-5; no firm D call. CDR1 is MDHEN and CDR2 is SYDVKM in the germline V gene. The length of the CDR3 is 11 residues. V gave up 6 bases and J gave up 6 bases, with 6 bases separating them.

With regard to this clonotype: Just one base apart from a much larger clone, this may be a read error. The chain is built from TRBV3-1 and TRBJ2-4; the D is unclear. The CDR3 length is 13 residues. Germline V gives CDR1 LGHDT, CDR2 YNNKEL (reference sequence). The CDR3 DNA is TGTACCAGCAGCCATATGTCCCAAAACATTCAGTACTTC. The encoded protein is CTSSHMSQNIQYF.

The sample holds many counts of this clonotype. V gene TRBV7-2 combines with J gene TRBJ1-1; D unclear. Germline V gene lookup returns CDR1 SGHTA and CDR2 FQGNSA. Trimming left V 5 bases short and J 10 bases short, with 17 bases between. The CDR3 is 13 amino acids. CDR3 nucleotides: TGTGCCAGCAGCCAATCCGCCCTGGTGAGAGCTTTCTTT. It translates to CASSQSALVRAFF. The variable domain in full, with the rest retrieved from reference TRBV7-2 and TRBJ1-1, is GAGVSQSPSNKVTEKGKDVELRCDPISGHTALYWYRQSLGQGLEFLIYFQGNSAPDKSGLPSDRFSAERTGGSVSTLTIQRTQQEDSAVYLCASSQSALVRAFFGQGTRLTVV.

The chain joins TRBV7-2 to TRBJ2-1, with 9 bases that match TRBD1. CDR3 size: 18 residues. Germline V lookup: CDR1 SGHTA, CDR2 FQGNSA. With 4 bases clipped from V and 9 bases from J, the junction kept 19 bases outside the gene matches. The CDR3 sequence: CASSSRRTGEWQRGEQFF. CDR3 coding DNA: TGTGCCAGCAGCTCAAGAAGGACAGGGGAATGGCAACGGGGTGAGCAGTTCTTC.

The V gene is TRBV5-4, the J gene TRBJ2-1, with 8 bases aligning to TRBD2. After removal of 3 bases from V and 8 bases from J, the junction contained 13 bases not matched to a gene. There are 16 residues in the CDR3. Germline CDR1 and CDR2: SGHNT and YYREEE (reference sequence). In DNA form, the CDR3 reads TGTGCCAGCAGCTCAGCCGGGACTAGACGTTTCGATGAGCAGTTCTTC. It yields the protein CASSSAGTRRFDEQFF.

The J gene is TRBJ1-1, the V gene TRBV12-3 or TRBV12-4; maybe TRBD1 (6 bases). The CDR3 has 15 residues. Trimming removed 6 bases from V and 0 bases from J, with 14 bases in between. The CDR3 nucleotides are TGTGCCAGCAGGGCTAACAGGGTAGTGAACACTGAAGCTTTCTTT. Amino acid sequence: CASRANRVVNTEAFF.

The chain recombines TRBV6-5 with TRBJ1-6; TRBD1 is a possible D gene (6 bases). Germline loops: CDR1 MNHEY, CDR2 SVGAGI. Trimming cost V 6 bases and J 8 bases, with 14 bases left between them. This CDR3 has 14 residues. The CDR3 sequence: CASSRDRTHSPLHF. In DNA, the CDR3 is TGTGCCAGCAGCCGTGACAGGACACATTCACCCCTCCACTTT.

This clonotype came up many times. CDR3 sequence: CSARRRDNEQYF. CDR3 in DNA: TGCAGTGCTAGGCGCAGGGATAACGAGCAGTACTTC. The V and J genes are TRBV20-1 and TRBJ2-7, with D perhaps matching TRBD1 (5 bases). Germline CDR1 is DFQATT and CDR2 is SNEGSKA (reference sequence). This CDR3 region has 12 residues. V shed 3 bases and J shed 5 bases, with 11 bases lying between them.

This clonotype has a handful of counts. The chain combines TRBV5-5 with TRBJ2-1, with 7 bases fitting TRBD1. V lost 4 bases to trimming and J lost 7 bases; unmatched junction nucleotides: 5. The CDR3 sequence is 13 residues long. Germline CDR1 is SGHKS and CDR2 is YYEKEE (reference sequence). Here the CDR3 reads CASSPGTANEQFF. Here the CDR3 DNA reads TGTGCCAGCAGCCCAGGGACAGCGAATGAGCAGTTCTTC.

This chain links TRBV7-6 with TRBJ1-4, with D uncertain. The germline V gene has CDR1 SGHVS and CDR2 FNYEAQ. Trimming took 4 bases from V and 0 from J, leaving 12 bases between them. The CDR3 consists of 16 residues. The CDR3 DNA follows: TGTGCCAGCAGCTCCAGACAAATTGCAACTAATGAAAAACTGTTTTTT. Translating gives CASSSRQIATNEKLFF.